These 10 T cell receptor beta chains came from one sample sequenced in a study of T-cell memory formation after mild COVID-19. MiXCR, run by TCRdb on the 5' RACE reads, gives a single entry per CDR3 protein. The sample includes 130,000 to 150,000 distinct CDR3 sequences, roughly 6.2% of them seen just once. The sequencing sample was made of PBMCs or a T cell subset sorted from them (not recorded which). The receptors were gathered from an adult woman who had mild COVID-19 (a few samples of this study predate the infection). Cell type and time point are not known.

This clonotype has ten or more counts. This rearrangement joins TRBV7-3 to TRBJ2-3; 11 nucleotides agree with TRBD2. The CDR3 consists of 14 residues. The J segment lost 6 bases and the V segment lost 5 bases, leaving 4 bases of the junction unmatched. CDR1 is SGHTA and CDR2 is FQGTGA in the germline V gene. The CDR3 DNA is TGTGCCAGCAGCGTTAGCGGGGGGGTGGATACGCAGTATTTT. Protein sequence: CASSVSGGVDTQYF.

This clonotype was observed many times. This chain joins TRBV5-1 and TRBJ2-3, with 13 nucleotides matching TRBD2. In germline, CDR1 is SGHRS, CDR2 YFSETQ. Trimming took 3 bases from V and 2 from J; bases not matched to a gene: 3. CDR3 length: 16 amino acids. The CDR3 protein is CASSSGLAGTTDTQYF. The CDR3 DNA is TGCGCCAGCAGCTCGGGACTAGCGGGAACCACAGATACGCAGTATTTT. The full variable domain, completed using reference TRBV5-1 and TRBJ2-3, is KAGVTQTPRYLIKTRGQQVTLSCSPISGHRSVSWYQQTPGQGLQFLFEYFSETQRNKGNFPGRFSGRQFSNSRSEMNVSTLELGDSALYLCASSSGLAGTTDTQYFGPGTRLTVL.

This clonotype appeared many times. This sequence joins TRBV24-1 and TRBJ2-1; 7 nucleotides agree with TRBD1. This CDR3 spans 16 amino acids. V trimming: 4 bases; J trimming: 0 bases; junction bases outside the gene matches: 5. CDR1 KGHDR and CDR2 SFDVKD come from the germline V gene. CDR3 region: CATSDPGTDSYNEQFF. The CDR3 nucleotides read TGTGCCACCAGTGACCCCGGGACAGACTCCTACAATGAGCAGTTCTTC.

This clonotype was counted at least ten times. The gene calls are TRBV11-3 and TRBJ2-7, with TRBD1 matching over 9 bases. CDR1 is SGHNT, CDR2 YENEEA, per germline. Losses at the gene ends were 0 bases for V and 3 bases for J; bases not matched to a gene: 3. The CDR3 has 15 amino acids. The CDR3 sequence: CASSLDRDRDYEQYF. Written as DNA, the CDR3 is TGTGCCAGCAGCTTAGATAGGGACAGGGACTACGAGCAGTACTTC.

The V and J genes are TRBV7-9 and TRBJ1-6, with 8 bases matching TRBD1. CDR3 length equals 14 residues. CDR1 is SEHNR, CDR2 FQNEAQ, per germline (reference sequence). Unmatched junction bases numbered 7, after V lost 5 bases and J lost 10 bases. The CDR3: CASSRRDRGSPLHF. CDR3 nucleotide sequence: TGTGCCAGCAGCCGCCGTGACAGGGGATCACCCCTCCACTTT.

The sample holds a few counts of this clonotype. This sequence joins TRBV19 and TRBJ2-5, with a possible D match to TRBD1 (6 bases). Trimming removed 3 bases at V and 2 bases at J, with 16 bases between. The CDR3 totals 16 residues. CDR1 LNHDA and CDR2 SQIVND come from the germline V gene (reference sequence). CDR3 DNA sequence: TGTGCCAGTAGTATGGGGATAAGGGGGAGTCAAGAGACCCAGTACTTC. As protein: CASSMGIRGSQETQYF.

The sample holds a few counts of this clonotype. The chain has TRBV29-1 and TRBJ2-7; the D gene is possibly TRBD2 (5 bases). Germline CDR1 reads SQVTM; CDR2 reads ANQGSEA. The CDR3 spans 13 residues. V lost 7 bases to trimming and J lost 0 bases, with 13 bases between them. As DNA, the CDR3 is TGCAGCGCTGGACTTTCATTCTCCTACGAGCAGTACTTC. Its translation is CSAGLSFSYEQYF.

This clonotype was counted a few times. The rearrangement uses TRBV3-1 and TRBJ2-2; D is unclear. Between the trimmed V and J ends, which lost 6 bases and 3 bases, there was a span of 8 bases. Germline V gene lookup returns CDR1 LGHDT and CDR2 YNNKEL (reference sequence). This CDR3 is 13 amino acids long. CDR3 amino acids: CASSYSDTGELFF. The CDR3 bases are TGTGCCAGCAGTTACTCAGACACCGGGGAGCTGTTTTTT.

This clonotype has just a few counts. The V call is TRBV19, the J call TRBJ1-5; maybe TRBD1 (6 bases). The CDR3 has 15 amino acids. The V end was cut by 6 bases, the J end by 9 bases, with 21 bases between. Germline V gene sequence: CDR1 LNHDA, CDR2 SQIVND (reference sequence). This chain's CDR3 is CASRRNDRPKSPQHF. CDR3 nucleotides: TGTGCCAGTAGAAGAAACGACAGGCCAAAGTCGCCCCAGCATTTT.

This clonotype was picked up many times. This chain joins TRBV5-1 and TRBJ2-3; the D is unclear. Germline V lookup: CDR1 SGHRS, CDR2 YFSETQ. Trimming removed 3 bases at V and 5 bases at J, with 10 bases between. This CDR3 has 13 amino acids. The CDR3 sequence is CASSSGRGDTQYF. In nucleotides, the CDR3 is TGCGCCAGCAGCTCAGGACGCGGAGATACGCAGTATTTT.